The rows below give T cell receptor beta chains drawn from one sample of a study of Graves' ophthalmopathy and Graves' hyperthyroidism. TCRdb called the multiplex PCR reads again in MiXCR, with one record for every CDR3 protein. The sample records 350,000 to 450,000 distinct CDR3 sequences, about 21% being singletons. What was sequenced was peripheral blood. These receptors were taken from a woman aged 18-29 years with stable Graves' hyperthyroidism. Both conserved end residues are part of each CDR3. A D gene is named only where the DNA matches it firmly. A clone size is listed for some rows: how often the clone was seen (once, few, many), or a class if it is expanded.

clone_size,v_call,d_call,j_call,cdr3_nt,cdr3_aa
many,TRBV19,.,TRBJ2-6,TGTGCCAGCTCGGAGGTGCCTGGGGCCAACGTCCTGACTTTC,CASSEVPGANVLTF
many,TRBV20-1,TRBD2,TRBJ2-7,TGCAGTGCTAGAGGGACTAGCGGAGCCCCCTACGAGCAGTACTTC,CSARGTSGAPYEQYF
many,TRBV20-1,.,TRBJ1-2,TGCAGTGCTAGGATCGGGACCTATGGCTACACCTTC,CSARIGTYGYTF
.,TRBV5-6,.,TRBJ1-1,TGTGCCAGCAGCTTTTCGGGCGTAATGAACACTGAAGCTTTCTTT,CASSFSGVMNTEAFF
few,TRBV30,.,TRBJ1-5,TGTGCCTGGAGCACCGGACGCCATCAGCCCCAGCATTTT,CAWSTGRHQPQHF
many,TRBV28,.,TRBJ2-7,TGTGCCAGCGGGGGGGCGGCCAATTCGGACGAGCAGTACTTC,CASGGAANSDEQYF
many,TRBV14,TRBD1,TRBJ1-6,TGTGCCAGCAGCCAGAGGACAGGGGGAAATTCACCCCTCCACTTT,CASSQRTGGNSPLHF
few,TRBV27,TRBD1,TRBJ1-1,TGTGCCAGCAGTTTATCCCCAGGGGGCTACACTGAAGCTTTCTTT,CASSLSPGGYTEAFF
few,TRBV11-2,TRBD1,TRBJ2-7,TGTGCCAGCAGCGTACCCGGGACAGCGTTCTACGAGCAGTACTTC,CASSVPGTAFYEQYF
many,TRBV9,TRBD2,TRBJ2-5,TGTGCCAGCAGCCCCCGCCGGGGGAGCGGGAGGGCCTGGGTACAAGAGACCCAGTACTTC,CASSPRRGSGRAWVQETQYF
many,TRBV4-1,.,TRBJ1-2,TGCGCCAGCAGCCAAGAACTGGGACGGTTAAACTATGGCTACACCTTC,CASSQELGRLNYGYTF
.,TRBV7-9,.,TRBJ1-1,TGTGCCAGCAGCTCCTTGGCCGGAAAGAACACTGAAGCTTTCTTT,CASSSLAGKNTEAFF
.,TRBV5-1,.,TRBJ1-6,TGCGCCAGCAGCCAAGTTCCACAGAACTATAATTCACCCCTCCACTTT,CASSQVPQNYNSPLHF
many,TRBV27,TRBD2,TRBJ2-7,TGTGCCAGCAGTTTAGAACGCGGGAGGTCCTACGAGCAGTACTTC,CASSLERGRSYEQYF
.,TRBV25-1,.,TRBJ2-5,TGTGCCAGCAGTGGATGGGGCCTTATCGAGGAGACCCAGTACTTC,CASSGWGLIEETQYF
many,TRBV27,.,TRBJ1-5,TGTGCCAGCAGTTTACCCGCGAAAAGGGTCATCTGGAGCAATCAGCCCCAGCATTTT,CASSLPAKRVIWSNQPQHF
many,TRBV10-3,TRBD1,TRBJ1-2,TGTGCCATCACTCGGGGGACAGATAACTATGGCTACACCTTC,CAITRGTDNYGYTF
.,TRBV6-1,TRBD1,TRBJ2-7,TGTGCCAGCAGTGGGGAGACCCCGGGACAGGGGAAGTACGAGCAGTACTTC,CASSGETPGQGKYEQYF
.,TRBV6-2/TRBV6-3,.,TRBJ2-5,TGTGCCAGCAGTTACGGGGCGGCCCAAGAGACCCAGTACTTC,CASSYGAAQETQYF
.,TRBV28,TRBD1,TRBJ1-2,TGTGCCAGCAGTGCAGGGGGCGCCTCTGGCTACACCTTC,CASSAGGASGYTF
.,TRBV2,.,TRBJ1-5,TGTGCCAGCAGTGACCCCCCAGATTATTATAGCAATCAGCCCCAGCATTTT,CASSDPPDYYSNQPQHF
many,TRBV5-5,.,TRBJ1-5,TGTGCCAGCAGCGTGGGGGTGGCGGGGAGCAATCAGCCCCAGCATTTT,CASSVGVAGSNQPQHF
many,TRBV20-1,.,TRBJ1-2,TGCAGTGCTAGAGTCGGCCAGGGCGGCTACACCTTC,CSARVGQGGYTF
many,TRBV11-2,TRBD2,TRBJ2-4,TGTGCCAGCAGCCTTCAACTAGCGGGAGGCAGAAACATTAAGTACTTC,CASSLQLAGGRNIKYF
many,TRBV12-3/TRBV12-4,TRBD2,TRBJ2-4,TGTGCCAGCAGTTCCGGACTAGCAGGGGAAAACATTAAGTACTTC,CASSSGLAGENIKYF
many,TRBV12-3/TRBV12-4,.,TRBJ1-5,TGTGCCAGCAGTTTAGGGCAGGAAGGTTATCAGCCCCAGCATTTT,CASSLGQEGYQPQHF
many,TRBV7-2,.,TRBJ1-5,TGTGCCAGCAGCTTACAGTCAGGGAGGAATCAGCCCCAGCATTTT,CASSLQSGRNQPQHF
many,TRBV27,.,TRBJ2-7,TGTGCCAGCAGTTTATCTCCTAGCTCGTCCTACGAGCAGTACTTC,CASSLSPSSSYEQYF
many,TRBV6-5,TRBD1,TRBJ2-5,TGTGCCAGCAGTTCCACCGGGACAGGGGCGAAAGAGACCCAGTACTTC,CASSSTGTGAKETQYF
once,TRBV12-3/TRBV12-4,.,TRBJ1-3,TGTGCCAGCAGTTCGGGAGAATTGTCTGGAAACACCATATATTTT,CASSSGELSGNTIYF
many,TRBV7-3,.,TRBJ2-2,TGTGCCAGCAGCACACAGGGTCCCCCGAACACCGGGGAGCTGTTTTTT,CASSTQGPPNTGELFF
.,TRBV7-2,.,TRBJ2-5,TGTGCCAGCAGCTTAGGAATCGGGGGAGAGACCCAGTACTTC,CASSLGIGGETQYF
few,TRBV4-2,.,TRBJ2-5,TGTGCCAGCAGCCAAGAAAGTGGAGGGGATCTACGAGAGACCCAGTACTTC,CASSQESGGDLRETQYF
.,TRBV6-5,.,TRBJ1-1,TGTGCCAGCAGCTATAGATCAGTTAACACTGAAGCTTTCTTT,CASSYRSVNTEAFF
many,TRBV30,.,TRBJ2-5,TGTGCCTGGAGTGTGGGGGGACAAGAGACCCAGTACTTC,CAWSVGGQETQYF
many,TRBV24-1,.,TRBJ1-1,TGTGCCACCAGTCGGGGATGGAACACTGAAGCTTTCTTT,CATSRGWNTEAFF
.,TRBV20-1,.,TRBJ2-7,TGCAGTGCTAGCCCCTTTGGAGGGGTCATCACCTACGATCAGTACTTC,CSASPFGGVITYDQYF
many,TRBV5-1,.,TRBJ1-1,TGCGCCAGCAGCTTGCTTTCAGAGAACACTGAAGCTTTCTTT,CASSLLSENTEAFF
once,TRBV12-3/TRBV12-4,.,TRBJ1-2,TGTGCCAGCAGTTTAAACGGTGGCTACACCTTC,CASSLNGGYTF
many,TRBV27,TRBD1,TRBJ2-5,TGTGCCAGCAGTTTATCGAGGGGGACAGGGGGCATCCAAGAGACCCAGTACTTC,CASSLSRGTGGIQETQYF
once,TRBV15,.,TRBJ2-6,TGTGCCACCAGCAGAGACACAGGGACTGGGGCCAACGTCCTGACTTTC,CATSRDTGTGANVLTF
.,TRBV20-1,.,TRBJ1-1,TGCAGTGCTAGAGATTCAGGAGAAATGAACACTGAAGCTTTCTTT,CSARDSGEMNTEAFF
many,TRBV6-1,.,TRBJ2-2,TGCGCCAGCAAAGCTACCGGGGAGCTGTTTTTT,CASKATGELFF
many,TRBV28,.,TRBJ1-2,TGTGCCAGCAGTTTCCCCGCGACAGCTTATGGCTACACCTTC,CASSFPATAYGYTF
many,TRBV2,.,TRBJ1-2,TGTGCCAGCAGTACAGTGTCCTGGGTTGGCTACACCTTC,CASSTVSWVGYTF
.,TRBV28,.,TRBJ1-1,TGTGCCAGCAGTTTGGACAGTTTGAACAGGATGAACACTGAAGCTTTCTTT,CASSLDSLNRMNTEAFF
few,TRBV7-8,.,TRBJ2-7,TGTGCCAGCAGCATCTTTCCCTATATCCACGAGCAGTACTTC,CASSIFPYIHEQYF
many,TRBV11-1,.,TRBJ1-2,TGTGCCAGCAGCCGACTAAAGATGACGGCTAACTATGGCTACACCTTC,CASSRLKMTANYGYTF
many,TRBV20-1,.,TRBJ2-2,TGCAGTGCTAGATCGGTGACAACGAACACCGGGGAGCTGTTTTTT,CSARSVTTNTGELFF
.,TRBV28,.,TRBJ1-5,TGTGCCAGCAGTTTGAGTGTCTATAGCAATCAGCCCCAGCATTTT,CASSLSVYSNQPQHF
many,TRBV6-5,.,TRBJ1-1,TGTGCCAGCCGATACAACCGATACACTGAAGCTTTCTTT,CASRYNRYTEAFF
many,TRBV27,TRBD2,TRBJ2-7,TGTGCCAGCAGAGGAACTAGCGGCCACCACGAGCAGTACTTC,CASRGTSGHHEQYF
many,TRBV7-8,TRBD1,TRBJ2-7,TGTGCCAGCAGCTTAGCCCCGGGACAGGCCTCCTACGAGCAGTACTTC,CASSLAPGQASYEQYF
many,TRBV6-1,.,TRBJ1-2,TGTGCCAGCAGTGAATTTTGGGTCGGGCCAGGCGGCTATGGCTACACCTTC,CASSEFWVGPGGYGYTF